This passage covers 2 T cell receptor beta chains from one sample sequenced in a study of graft-versus-host responses after intestinal transplantation. Tissue from the graft was processed to free its intraepithelial and lamina propria lymphocytes. Repertoires were generated with immunoSEQ multiplex PCR, while TCRdb's copy carries only in-frame clones and drops some. In the table there are about 29,000 clones, 80% of which are singletons. The specimen was ileum tissue, collected 98 days after intestinal transplantation. Receptors were obtained from a human patient who received an intestinal transplant, so some T cells may come from the graft donor.

This chain uses TRBV29-1 with TRBJ1-1, with TRBD1 as a possible D gene (6 bases). Per the germline V gene, CDR1 is SQVTM and CDR2 is ANQGSEA. V lost 5 bases and J lost 1, with 8 bases in between. The CDR3 extends over 12 amino acids. The CDR3 DNA reads as TGCAGCGTTCCCAGGGGGAACACTGAAGCTTTCTTT. Translating it yields CSVPRGNTEAFF.

This clone rates as medium-sized (0.01 to 0.1%). The same CDR3 also results from other DNA sequences found in this sample. The chain employs TRBV9 and TRBJ2-2; no definite D call. Trimming cost V 4 bases and J 3 bases, with 10 bases left between them. This CDR3 has 14 residues. The germline V gene encodes CDR1 SGDLS and CDR2 YYNGEE. The DNA of the CDR3 is TGTGCCAGCAGCTCTAGGTCCTACACCGGGGAGCTGTTTTTT. It codes for CASSSRSYTGELFF.